The 3 T cell receptor beta chains presented below share a single source sample, sequenced in a study of shared clonotypes between healthy human individuals. Using immunoSEQ multiplex PCR, the repertoire was profiled, and TCRdb retains in-frame clones only, with some absent. The table lists about 2.4 million clones, more than 90% of them singletons. Sequenced: naive CD4+ T cells sorted from blood. The subset was: CD45RA+ positively selected. All receptors come from a man in his late teens or twenties in good health.

The rearrangement joins TRBV27 to TRBJ1-2; TRBD1 matches at 7 bases. The CDR3 contains 14 residues. Per the germline V gene, CDR1 is MNHEY and CDR2 is SMNVEV (reference sequence). Trimming at V came to 6 bases and at J to 3 bases, leaving 7 bases not matched to a gene. This CDR3 is CASSPRGHDYGYTF. DNA for the CDR3: TGTGCCAGCAGCCCAAGGGGGCACGACTATGGCTACACCTTC.

The chain is built from TRBV2 and TRBJ2-1; D not certain. The CDR3 is made up of 14 amino acids. Germline V gene data show CDR1 as SNHLY and CDR2 as FYNNEI. Trimming took off 2 bases at V and 9 bases at J, with 14 bases between the two ends. As DNA, the CDR3 is TGTGCCAGCAGTGAAACGTTCTTTAGTCCTGAGCAGTTCTTC. Translating gives CASSETFFSPEQFF.

CDR3 residues: CASSVSLAGVQTQYF. As DNA, the CDR3 is TGTGCCAGCAGCGTAAGCCTAGCGGGAGTACAGACCCAGTACTTC. This sequence joins TRBV9 and TRBJ2-5; 10 bases fit TRBD2. Germline V gene sequence: CDR1 SGDLS, CDR2 YYNGEE. This CDR3 has 15 residues. V lost 1 base, J lost 6 bases, and 6 bases stayed unmatched.